This T cell receptor beta chain stems from a study of cytomegalovirus exposure and HLA in healthy donors. Across the study: For the 300 to 450 genotyped donors, roughly 80% fell within the Caucasian-associated ancestry cluster.

Although they were nominally healthy when sampled, donors likely had unrecorded immune exposures. This PCR relied on a set of 60 Vbeta primers and 13 Jbeta primers. Profiling relied on immunoSEQ multiplex PCR, and the TCRdb table lists in-frame clones only, not all of them. The data show fewer than 200,000 clones, 68% seen once. V shed 1 base, J shed 5 bases, and the junction held 14 bases outside the gene matches. CDR3 length: 18 amino acids. Germline-derived CDR1 and CDR2 are SEHNR and FQNEAQ (reference sequence). The sequence was collected from a woman in her 40s in good health and CMV-seropositive. The chain has TRBV7-9 and TRBJ1-1; 9 positions agree with TRBD1. The source material was PBMCs. The CDR3 DNA reads as TGTGCCAGCAGCTTAGGATACGACAGGGGGATATGGGTAACTGAAGCTTTCTTT. Its translation is CASSLGYDRGIWVTEAFF.